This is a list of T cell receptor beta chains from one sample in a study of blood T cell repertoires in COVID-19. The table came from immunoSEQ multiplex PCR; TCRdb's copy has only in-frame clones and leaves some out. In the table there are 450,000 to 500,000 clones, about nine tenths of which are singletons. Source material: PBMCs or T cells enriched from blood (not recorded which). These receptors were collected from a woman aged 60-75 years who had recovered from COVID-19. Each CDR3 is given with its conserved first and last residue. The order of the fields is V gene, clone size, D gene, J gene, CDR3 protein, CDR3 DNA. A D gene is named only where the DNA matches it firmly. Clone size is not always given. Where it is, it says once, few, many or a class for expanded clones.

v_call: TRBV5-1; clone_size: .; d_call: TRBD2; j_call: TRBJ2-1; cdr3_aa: CASSLGSSGGAFNEQFF; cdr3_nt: TGCGCCAGCAGCTTGGGGTCCAGCGGGGGGGCGTTCAATGAGCAGTTCTTC
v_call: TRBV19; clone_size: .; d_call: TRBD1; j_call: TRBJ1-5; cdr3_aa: CASSDRTGRNQPQHF; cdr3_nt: TGTGCCAGTAGTGATCGGACAGGGAGGAATCAGCCCCAGCATTTT
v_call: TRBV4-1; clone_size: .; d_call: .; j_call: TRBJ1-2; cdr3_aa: CASSPLGGRKGYTF; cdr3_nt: TGCGCCAGCAGCCCCCTGGGGGGTCGAAAGGGCTACACCTTC
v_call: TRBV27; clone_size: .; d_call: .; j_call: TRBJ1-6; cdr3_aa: CASTHRPGRSGSPLHF; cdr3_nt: TGTGCCAGCACCCATAGGCCAGGGCGGAGTGGATCACCCCTCCACTTT
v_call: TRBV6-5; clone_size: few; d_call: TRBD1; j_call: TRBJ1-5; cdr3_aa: CASSLGQNSNQPQHF; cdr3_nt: TGTGCCAGCAGTCTGGGACAGAACTCAAATCAGCCCCAGCATTTT
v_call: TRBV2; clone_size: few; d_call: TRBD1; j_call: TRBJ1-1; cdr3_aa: CASSEGQGAVNTEAFF; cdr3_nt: TGTGCCAGCAGTGAAGGGCAGGGGGCCGTGAACACTGAAGCTTTCTTT
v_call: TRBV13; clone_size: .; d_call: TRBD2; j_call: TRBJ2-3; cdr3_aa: CASSAPGTSGWADTQYF; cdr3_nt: TGTGCCAGCAGCGCTCCCGGGACTAGCGGGTGGGCAGATACGCAGTATTTT
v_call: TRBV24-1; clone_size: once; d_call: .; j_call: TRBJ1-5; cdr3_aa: CAGERKPLCSNQPQHF; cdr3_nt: TGTGCCGGGGAGAGGAAGCCACTGTGTAGCAATCAGCCCCAGCATTTT
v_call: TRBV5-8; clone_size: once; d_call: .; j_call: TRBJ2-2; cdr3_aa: CASITTSITGELFF; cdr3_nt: TGTGCCAGCATCACGACTAGTATCACCGGGGAGCTGTTTTTT
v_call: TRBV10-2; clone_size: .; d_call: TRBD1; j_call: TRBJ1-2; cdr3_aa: CASRGTGESYGYTF; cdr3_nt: TGCGCCAGCAGAGGGACAGGGGAGAGCTATGGCTACACCTTC
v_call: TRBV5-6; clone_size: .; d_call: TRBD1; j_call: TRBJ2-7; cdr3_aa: CASSLQGSSLEQYF; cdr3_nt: TGTGCCAGCAGCTTACAGGGGAGTAGCCTCGAGCAGTACTTC
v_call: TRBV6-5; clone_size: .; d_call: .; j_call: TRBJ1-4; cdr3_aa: CASSRGGEGNEKLFF; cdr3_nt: TGTGCCAGCAGTAGAGGGGGGGAAGGTAATGAAAAACTGTTTTTT
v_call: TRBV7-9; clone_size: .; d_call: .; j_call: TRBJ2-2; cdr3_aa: CASSLKAPGTGELFF; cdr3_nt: TGTGCCAGCAGCTTAAAGGCCCCGGGGACCGGGGAGCTGTTTTTT
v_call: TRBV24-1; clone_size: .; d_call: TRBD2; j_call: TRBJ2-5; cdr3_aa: CATSELWGGQETQYF; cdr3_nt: TGTGCCACCAGTGAACTTTGGGGGGGACAAGAGACCCAGTACTTC
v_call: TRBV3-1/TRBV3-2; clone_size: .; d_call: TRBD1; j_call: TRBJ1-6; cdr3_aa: CASSFGQGNSPLHF; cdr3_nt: TGTGCCAGCAGCTTCGGACAGGGTAATTCACCCCTCCACTTT
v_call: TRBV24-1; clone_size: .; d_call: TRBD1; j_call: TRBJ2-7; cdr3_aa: CATSESGTGTREQYF; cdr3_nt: TGTGCCACCAGTGAGTCCGGGACAGGGACGCGCGAGCAGTACTTC
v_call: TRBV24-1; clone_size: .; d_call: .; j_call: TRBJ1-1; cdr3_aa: CAIIRDTTEPTEAFF; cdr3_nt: TGTGCCATCATTCGGGACACCACTGAACCGACTGAAGCTTTCTTT
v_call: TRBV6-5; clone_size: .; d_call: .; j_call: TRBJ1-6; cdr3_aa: CASNHRQNSPLHF; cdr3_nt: TGTGCCAGCAACCACAGACAGAATTCACCCCTCCACTTT
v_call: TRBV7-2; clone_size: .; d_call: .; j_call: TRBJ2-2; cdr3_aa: CASSFDRPNTGELFF; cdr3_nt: TGTGCCAGCAGCTTCGACAGGCCGAACACCGGGGAGCTGTTTTTT
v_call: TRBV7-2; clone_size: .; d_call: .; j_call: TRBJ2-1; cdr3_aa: CASSVEGGAWNEQFF; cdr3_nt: TGTGCCAGCAGCGTTGAAGGGGGGGCTTGGAATGAGCAGTTCTTC
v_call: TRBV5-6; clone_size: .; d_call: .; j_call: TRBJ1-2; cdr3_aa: CASRRTLTVLYGYTF; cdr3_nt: TGTGCCAGCAGACGCACGTTAACAGTACTTTATGGCTACACCTTC
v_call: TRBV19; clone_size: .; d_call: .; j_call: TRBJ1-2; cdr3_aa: CASSTRDFGYGYTF; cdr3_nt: TGTGCCAGTAGTACCCGGGATTTCGGGTATGGCTACACCTTC